Listed here are 12 T cell receptor beta chains from one sample, sequenced in a study of CD8 T cells in ankylosing spondylitis. TCRdb reprocessed the 5' RACE reads via MiXCR and lists one record per CDR3 protein. This table holds approximately 300,000 distinct CDR3 sequences, around 20% found once. Sample: blood, either unsorted or a sorted T cell fraction (not recorded which). The receptors here all came from a female donor with ankylosing spondylitis or in good health (not recorded which).

V and J are TRBV6-1 and TRBJ1-5; D remains unclear. The length of the CDR3 is 12 residues. Trimming took 3 bases from V and 7 from J, leaving 7 bases between them. The germline V gene encodes CDR1 MNHNS and CDR2 SASEGT. CDR3 bases: TGTGCCAGCAGTGAGACCCGGCAGCCCCAGCATTTT. Protein: CASSETRQPQHF.

The chain employs TRBV20-1 and TRBJ2-7; 13 bases fit TRBD2. The J segment lost 3 bases and the V segment lost 3 bases, leaving 2 bases of the junction unmatched. The germline CDR1 and CDR2 sequences are DFQATT and SNEGSKA (reference sequence). The CDR3 runs 14 residues. CDR3 in DNA: TGCAGTGCTAGGGGGACTAGCGGGAACTACGAGCAGTACTTC. Its protein is CSARGTSGNYEQYF.

This chain uses TRBV6-6 with TRBJ2-7; D ambiguous. Trimming took 6 bases from V and 6 from J, leaving 15 bases between them. CDR3 size: 13 residues. From germline, CDR1 is MNHNY and CDR2 SVGAGI (reference sequence). The CDR3 DNA follows: TGTGCCAGCAGCCCCCCAGGACGGACCGAGCAGTACTTC. Amino acid sequence: CASSPPGRTEQYF.

This clonotype was seen repeatedly, ten times or more. The V call is TRBV7-3, the J call TRBJ2-1, with D possibly called TRBD1 or TRBD2 (5 bases each). The germline gives CDR1 SGHTA, CDR2 FQGTGA. Trimming cost V 1 base and J 10 bases, with 11 bases left between them. The CDR3 covers 13 residues. The CDR3 bases are TGTGCCAGCAGCTTAAATCGGGACGGGGAGCAGTTCTTC. This translates into CASSLNRDGEQFF.

This clonotype came up many times. The J gene is TRBJ1-1, the V gene TRBV20-1; D not certain. Germline assignment: CDR1 DFQATT and CDR2 SNEGSKA (reference sequence). CDR3 size: 13 residues. V was shortened by 5 bases and J by 2 bases, with 12 bases between the two germline ends. DNA of the CDR3: TGCAGTGCTCCAGAGAACGGAAACACTGAAGCTTTCTTT. This codes for CSAPENGNTEAFF.

This sequence joins TRBV7-2 and TRBJ2-1, with TRBD2 as a possible D gene (5 bases). CDR1 and CDR2 (germline): SGHTA, FQGNSA. The CDR3 has 12 residues. V lost 6 bases and J lost 15, with 18 bases in between. CDR3 loop: CASSSYSPRGFF. In nucleotides, the CDR3 is TGTGCCAGCAGTTCGTACAGTCCTCGGGGGTTCTTC.

This clonotype came up a few times. The CDR3 DNA follows: TGCAGCGTTGAACCCCGGGACATTACATATGAGCAGTTCTTC. Protein sequence: CSVEPRDITYEQFF. This chain joins TRBV29-1 and TRBJ2-1, with D perhaps TRBD1 (6 bases). Germline V gene sequence: CDR1 SQVTM, CDR2 ANQGSEA. V was cut by 2 bases and J by 8 bases, with 16 bases left in between. The CDR3 sequence is 14 residues long.

This clonotype was seen many times. This chain uses TRBV15 with TRBJ2-3; D possibly corresponds to TRBD1 (6 bases). CDR1 is LNHNV, CDR2 YYDKDF, per germline (reference sequence). Between the trimmed V and J ends, which lost 0 bases and 9 bases, there was a span of 13 bases. The CDR3 covers 14 residues. CDR3 sequence (DNA): TGTGCCACCAGCAGAGATATTGCCGGGACAACGCAGTATTTT. Encoded protein: CATSRDIAGTTQYF.

At least ten counts were recorded for this clonotype. The rearrangement joins TRBV5-1 to TRBJ2-7, with D possibly TRBD1 on 5 matching bases. The CDR3 covers 15 residues. Trimming pared 1 base from V and 1 base from J, leaving 12 bases between. Germline lookup yields CDR1 SGHRS and CDR2 YFSETQ. CDR3 residues: CASSLQGLSSYEQYF. CDR3 bases: TGCGCCAGCAGCTTGCAGGGATTATCATCCTACGAGCAGTACTTC.

This clonotype has at least ten counts. This chain joins TRBV10-3 and TRBJ2-1; no reliable D call. With 4 bases removed from V and 8 bases from J, the gap between germline ends came to 6 bases. The CDR3 has 11 amino acids. Looked up from germline, CDR1 is ENHRY and CDR2 is SYGVKD. CDR3 protein: CAISGKDEQFF. The CDR3 DNA follows: TGTGCCATCAGTGGTAAGGATGAGCAGTTCTTC.

CDR3 DNA: TGTGCCATCAGTGGGGGACCCGAAGCTTTCTTT. Protein product: CAISGGPEAFF. The chain couples TRBV10-3 to TRBJ1-1; the D gene is possibly TRBD1 (5 bases). The CDR3 spans 11 residues. The germline V gene has CDR1 ENHRY and CDR2 SYGVKD. The V end was cut by 4 bases, the J end by 8 bases, with 8 bases between.

This clonotype was observed at least ten times. The rearrangement uses TRBV20-1 and TRBJ2-3; D might be TRBD1 or TRBD2, each matching 5 bases. Germline CDR1 is DFQATT and CDR2 is SNEGSKA (reference sequence). V was clipped by 6 bases and J by 3 bases, with 19 bases between them. The CDR3 runs to 15 residues. The CDR3 DNA reads as TGCAGTGCCCCTGGGACCCATGACTCGACAGATACGCAGTATTTT. Protein sequence: CSAPGTHDSTDTQYF.